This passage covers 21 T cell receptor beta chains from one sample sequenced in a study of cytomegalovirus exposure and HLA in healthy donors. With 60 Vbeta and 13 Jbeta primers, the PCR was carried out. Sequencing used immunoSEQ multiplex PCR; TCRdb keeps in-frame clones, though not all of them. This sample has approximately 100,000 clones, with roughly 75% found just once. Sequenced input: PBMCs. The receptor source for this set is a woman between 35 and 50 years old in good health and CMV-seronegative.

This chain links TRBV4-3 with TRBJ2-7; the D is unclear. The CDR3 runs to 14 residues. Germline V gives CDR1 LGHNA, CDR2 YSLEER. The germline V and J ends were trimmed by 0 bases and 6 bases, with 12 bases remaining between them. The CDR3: CASSQDSSRSEQYF. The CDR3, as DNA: TGCGCCAGCAGCCAAGATTCTTCCCGGTCCGAGCAGTACTTC.

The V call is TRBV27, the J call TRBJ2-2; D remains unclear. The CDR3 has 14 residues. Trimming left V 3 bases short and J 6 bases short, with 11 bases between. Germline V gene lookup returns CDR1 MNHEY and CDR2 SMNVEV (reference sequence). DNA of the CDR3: TGTGCCAGCAGTTTTATGAGATCGGCCGGGGAGCTGTTTTTT. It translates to CASSFMRSAGELFF.

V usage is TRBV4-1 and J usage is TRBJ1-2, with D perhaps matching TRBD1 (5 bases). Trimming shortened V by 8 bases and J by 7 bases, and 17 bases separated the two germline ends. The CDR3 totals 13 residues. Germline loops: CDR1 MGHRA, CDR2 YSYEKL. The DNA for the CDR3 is TGCGCCAGCGCCCCGTCAGGGCCGAGTGGCTACACCTTC. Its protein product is CASAPSGPSGYTF.

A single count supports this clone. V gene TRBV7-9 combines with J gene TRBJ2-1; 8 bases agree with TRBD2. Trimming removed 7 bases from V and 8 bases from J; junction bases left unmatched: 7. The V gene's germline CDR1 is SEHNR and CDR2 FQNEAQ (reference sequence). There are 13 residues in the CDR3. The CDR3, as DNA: TGTGCCAGCATAGGGTGGCGGGAGGATGAGCAGTTCTTC. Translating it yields CASIGWREDEQFF. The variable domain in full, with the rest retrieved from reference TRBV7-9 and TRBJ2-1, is DTGVSQNPRHKITKRGQNVTFRCDPISEHNRLYWYRQTLGQGPEFLTYFQNEAQLEKSRLLSDRFSAERPKGSFSTLEIQRTEQGDSAMYLCASIGWREDEQFFGPGTRLTVL.

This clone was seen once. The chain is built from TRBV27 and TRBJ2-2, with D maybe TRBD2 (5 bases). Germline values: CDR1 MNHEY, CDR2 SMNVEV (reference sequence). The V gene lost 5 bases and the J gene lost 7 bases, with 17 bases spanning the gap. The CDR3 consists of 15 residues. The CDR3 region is CASSGLAFSIGELFF. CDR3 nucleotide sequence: TGTGCCAGCAGTGGGCTAGCTTTTAGTATCGGGGAGCTGTTTTTT.

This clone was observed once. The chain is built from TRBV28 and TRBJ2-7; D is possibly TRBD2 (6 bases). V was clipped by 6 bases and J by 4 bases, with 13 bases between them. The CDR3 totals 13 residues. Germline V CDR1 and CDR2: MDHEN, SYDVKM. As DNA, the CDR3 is TGTGCCAGCAGCGGGACTCGACGTTACGAGCAGTACTTC. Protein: CASSGTRRYEQYF.

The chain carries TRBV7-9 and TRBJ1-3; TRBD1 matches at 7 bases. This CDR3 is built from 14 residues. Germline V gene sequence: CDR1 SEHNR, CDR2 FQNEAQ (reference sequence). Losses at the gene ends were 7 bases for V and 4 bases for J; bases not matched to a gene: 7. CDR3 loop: CASNPGTAGNTIYF. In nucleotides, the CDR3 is TGTGCCAGCAACCCCGGGACAGCGGGAAACACCATATATTTT.

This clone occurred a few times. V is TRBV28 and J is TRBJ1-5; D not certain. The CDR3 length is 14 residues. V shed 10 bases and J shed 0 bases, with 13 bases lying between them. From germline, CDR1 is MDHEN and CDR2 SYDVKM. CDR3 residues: CATKQTHSNQPQHF. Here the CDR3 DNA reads TGTGCCACTAAACAGACCCATAGCAATCAGCCCCAGCATTTT.

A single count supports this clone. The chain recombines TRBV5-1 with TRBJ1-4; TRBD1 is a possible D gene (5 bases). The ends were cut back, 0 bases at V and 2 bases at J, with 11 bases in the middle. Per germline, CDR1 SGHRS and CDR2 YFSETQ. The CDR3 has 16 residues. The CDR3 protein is CASSLGGTATNEKLFF. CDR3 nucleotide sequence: TGCGCCAGCAGCTTGGGCGGGACGGCCACTAATGAAAAACTGTTTTTT.

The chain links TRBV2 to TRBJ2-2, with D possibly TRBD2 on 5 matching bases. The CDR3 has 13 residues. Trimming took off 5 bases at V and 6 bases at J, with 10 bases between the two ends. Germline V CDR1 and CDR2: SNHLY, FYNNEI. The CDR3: CASSSEDSGELFF. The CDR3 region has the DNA TGTGCCAGCAGTTCGGAGGATTCCGGGGAGCTGTTTTTT.

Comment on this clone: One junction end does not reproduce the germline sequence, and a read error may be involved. The DNA for the CDR3 is TGTTCCAGCAGCCCCAGATCTGGGGCCAACGTCCTGACTTTC. Translating gives CSSSPRSGANVLTF. The rearrangement links TRBV7-9 to TRBJ2-6; D gene uncertain. Germline V lookup: CDR1 SEHNR, CDR2 FQNEAQ (reference sequence). The CDR3 sequence is 14 residues long.

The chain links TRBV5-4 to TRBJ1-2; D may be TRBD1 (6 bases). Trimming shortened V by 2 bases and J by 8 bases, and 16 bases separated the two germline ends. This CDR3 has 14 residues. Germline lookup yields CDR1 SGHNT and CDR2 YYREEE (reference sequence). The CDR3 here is CASSFESRGQGYTF. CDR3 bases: TGTGCCAGCAGCTTCGAAAGCAGGGGTCAGGGCTACACCTTC.

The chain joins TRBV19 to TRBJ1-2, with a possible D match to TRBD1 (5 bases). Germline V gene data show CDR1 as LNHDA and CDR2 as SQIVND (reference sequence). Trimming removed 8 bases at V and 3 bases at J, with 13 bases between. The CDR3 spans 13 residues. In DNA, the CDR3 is TGTGCCAGTTGGGGTCCGGGGGACTATGGCTACACCTTC. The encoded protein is CASWGPGDYGYTF.

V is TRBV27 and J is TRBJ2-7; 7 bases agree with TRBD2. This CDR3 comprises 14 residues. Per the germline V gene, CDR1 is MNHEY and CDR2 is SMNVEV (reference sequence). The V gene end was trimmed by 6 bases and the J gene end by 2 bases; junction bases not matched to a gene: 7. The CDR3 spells CASRGGGVPYEQYF. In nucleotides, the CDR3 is TGTGCCAGCAGGGGTGGGGGGGTCCCCTACGAGCAGTACTTC.

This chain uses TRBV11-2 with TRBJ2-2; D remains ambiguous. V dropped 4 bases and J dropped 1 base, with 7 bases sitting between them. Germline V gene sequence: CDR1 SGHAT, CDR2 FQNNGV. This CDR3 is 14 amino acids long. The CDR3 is CASSSTVNTGELFF. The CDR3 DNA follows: TGTGCCAGCAGCTCCACAGTGAACACCGGGGAGCTGTTTTTT.

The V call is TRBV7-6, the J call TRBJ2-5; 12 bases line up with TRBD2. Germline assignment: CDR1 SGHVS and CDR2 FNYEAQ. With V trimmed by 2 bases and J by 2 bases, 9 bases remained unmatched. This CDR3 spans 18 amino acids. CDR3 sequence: CASSLLTSGRGSQETQYF. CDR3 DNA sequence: TGTGCCAGCAGCTTATTGACTAGCGGGAGAGGATCGCAAGAGACCCAGTACTTC.

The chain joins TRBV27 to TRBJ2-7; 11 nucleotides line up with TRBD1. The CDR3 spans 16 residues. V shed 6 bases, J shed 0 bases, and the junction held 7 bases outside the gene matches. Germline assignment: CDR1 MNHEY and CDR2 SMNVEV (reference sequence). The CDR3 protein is CASSRPGQGASYEQYF. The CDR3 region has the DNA TGTGCCAGCAGCCGACCCGGACAGGGGGCCTCCTACGAGCAGTACTTC.

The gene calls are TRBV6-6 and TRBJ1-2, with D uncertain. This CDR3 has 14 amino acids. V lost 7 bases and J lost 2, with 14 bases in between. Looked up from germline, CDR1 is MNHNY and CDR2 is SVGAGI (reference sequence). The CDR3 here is CASNKEGSNYGYTF. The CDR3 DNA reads TGTGCCAGCAACAAGGAGGGATCCAACTATGGCTACACCTTC.

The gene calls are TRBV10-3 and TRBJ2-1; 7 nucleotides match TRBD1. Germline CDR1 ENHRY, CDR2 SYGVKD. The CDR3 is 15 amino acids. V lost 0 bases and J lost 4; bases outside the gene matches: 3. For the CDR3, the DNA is TGTGCCATCAGTGAGTCAACAGGGGATTACAATGAGCAGTTCTTC. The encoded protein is CAISESTGDYNEQFF.

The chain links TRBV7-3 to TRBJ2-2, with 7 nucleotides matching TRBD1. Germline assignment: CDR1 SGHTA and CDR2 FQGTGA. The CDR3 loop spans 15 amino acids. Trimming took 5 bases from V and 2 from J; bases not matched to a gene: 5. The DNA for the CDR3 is TGTGCCAGCAGCCAGGGACAGATAAACACCGGGGAGCTGTTTTTT. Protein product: CASSQGQINTGELFF.

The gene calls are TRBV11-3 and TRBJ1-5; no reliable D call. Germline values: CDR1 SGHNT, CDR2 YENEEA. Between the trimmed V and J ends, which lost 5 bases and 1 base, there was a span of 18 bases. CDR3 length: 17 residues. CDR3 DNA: TGTGCCAGCAGCCAACCCTCCGCGGGTATAAGCAATCAGCCCCAGCATTTT. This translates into CASSQPSAGISNQPQHF.